Listed below are T cell receptor beta chains from one sample, sequenced in a study of T-cell reconstitution after alpha-beta-depleted transplantation in children. Via MiXCR, TCRdb re-called the PCR reads, giving one row per CDR3 protein. This table has under 450,000 distinct CDR3 sequences, roughly 15% appearing once. This sample comprised PBMCs, mostly from graft donor cells, obtained 360 days after TCRalphabeta/CD19-depleted stem cell transplant. The source of these receptors is a boy in the first two years of life who had a stem cell transplant for Wiskott-Aldrich syndrome, so the T cells may come from the graft donor. Each CDR3 is given with its conserved first and last residue. Clone size is shown for a subset of rows, as once, few, many or a class of expanded clone.

abundance: NA
v_gene: TRBV29-1
j_gene: TRBJ1-6
CDR3aa: CSVGGDLNSPLHF

abundance: many
v_gene: TRBV12-3/TRBV12-4
j_gene: TRBJ2-5
CDR3aa: CASTLGGQETQYF

abundance: few
v_gene: TRBV6-1
j_gene: TRBJ2-7
CDR3aa: CASSEAWGEQYF

abundance: NA
v_gene: TRBV5-6
j_gene: TRBJ2-1
CDR3aa: CASSPAGVNEQFF

abundance: many
v_gene: TRBV25-1
j_gene: TRBJ1-1
CDR3aa: CASSRQGITEAFF

abundance: NA
v_gene: TRBV5-1
j_gene: TRBJ1-2
CDR3aa: CASSHGGAGYGYTF

abundance: few
v_gene: TRBV20-1
j_gene: TRBJ2-7
CDR3aa: CSASGDRGSSYEQYF

abundance: NA
v_gene: TRBV10-3
j_gene: TRBJ2-7
CDR3aa: CAISGGLLGQGAYEQYF

abundance: NA
v_gene: TRBV15
j_gene: TRBJ2-7
CDR3aa: CATSRDLGRGLSYEQYF

abundance: NA
v_gene: TRBV9
j_gene: TRBJ2-2
CDR3aa: CASSEWAATGELFF

abundance: NA
v_gene: TRBV15
j_gene: TRBJ1-6
CDR3aa: CATGRRANSPLHF

abundance: NA
v_gene: TRBV5-1
j_gene: TRBJ2-1
CDR3aa: CASSGTPPGGYYNEQFF

abundance: few
v_gene: TRBV12-3/TRBV12-4
j_gene: TRBJ2-7
CDR3aa: CASSFIAGEQYF

abundance: few
v_gene: TRBV18
j_gene: TRBJ2-1
CDR3aa: CASSPHQGNEQFF

abundance: many
v_gene: TRBV7-2
j_gene: TRBJ2-1
CDR3aa: CASSLARLAGGNEQFF

abundance: few
v_gene: TRBV12-3/TRBV12-4
j_gene: TRBJ2-1
CDR3aa: CASSTYRGPDTGSADNEQFF

abundance: NA
v_gene: TRBV19
j_gene: TRBJ2-4
CDR3aa: CATAADQSIAKNIQYF

abundance: few
v_gene: TRBV19
j_gene: TRBJ1-1
CDR3aa: CASSIQRARRTEAFF

abundance: NA
v_gene: TRBV11-3
j_gene: TRBJ2-3
CDR3aa: CASSHSGDTDTQYF

abundance: few
v_gene: TRBV12-3/TRBV12-4
j_gene: TRBJ2-5
CDR3aa: CASRLGRRTQYF

abundance: NA
v_gene: TRBV20-1
j_gene: TRBJ1-4
CDR3aa: CSARGSTGGVVEKLFF

abundance: NA
v_gene: TRBV24-1
j_gene: TRBJ2-7
CDR3aa: CATSDPPMTGTYEQYF

abundance: NA
v_gene: TRBV5-4
j_gene: TRBJ2-1
CDR3aa: CASSSPGLAGRGYNEQFF

abundance: few
v_gene: TRBV25-1
j_gene: TRBJ2-5
CDR3aa: CASSHNWTSWLETQYF

abundance: NA
v_gene: TRBV4-1
j_gene: TRBJ2-7
CDR3aa: CASSQAPRDRHYEQYF

abundance: NA
v_gene: TRBV2
j_gene: TRBJ2-5
CDR3aa: CASQGTGLFQGTQYF

abundance: NA
v_gene: TRBV11-3
j_gene: TRBJ2-3
CDR3aa: CATSNTYTQYF

abundance: NA
v_gene: TRBV5-5
j_gene: TRBJ1-1
CDR3aa: CASTERYLGRTEAFF

abundance: NA
v_gene: TRBV6-2/TRBV6-3
j_gene: TRBJ2-1
CDR3aa: CASRTGNNEQFF

abundance: NA
v_gene: TRBV5-6
j_gene: TRBJ1-5
CDR3aa: CASSFGLERNQPQHF

abundance: few
v_gene: TRBV5-1
j_gene: TRBJ2-1
CDR3aa: CASSFDGPSYNEQFF

abundance: few
v_gene: TRBV7-9
j_gene: TRBJ2-7
CDR3aa: CASSLRGAGGYEQYF

abundance: NA
v_gene: TRBV15
j_gene: TRBJ2-1
CDR3aa: CATKFKREGLEQFF

abundance: NA
v_gene: TRBV4-3
j_gene: TRBJ2-3
CDR3aa: CASSQAGTRGTDTQYF

abundance: NA
v_gene: TRBV2
j_gene: TRBJ2-7
CDR3aa: CASNLDRGTYEQYF

abundance: once
v_gene: TRBV5-4
j_gene: TRBJ2-1
CDR3aa: CASSLGLAGGVPAEQFF

abundance: NA
v_gene: TRBV5-1
j_gene: TRBJ2-2
CDR3aa: CASSLVLSTGELFF

abundance: NA
v_gene: TRBV20-1
j_gene: TRBJ2-1
CDR3aa: CSARTLGRDSGEQFF

abundance: NA
v_gene: TRBV7-6
j_gene: TRBJ2-1
CDR3aa: CASSLAPGQGLSNEQFF

abundance: few
v_gene: TRBV5-1
j_gene: TRBJ2-2
CDR3aa: CASSLASGAGTGELFF

abundance: NA
v_gene: TRBV12-3/TRBV12-4
j_gene: TRBJ2-2
CDR3aa: CASSLGRVANTGELFF